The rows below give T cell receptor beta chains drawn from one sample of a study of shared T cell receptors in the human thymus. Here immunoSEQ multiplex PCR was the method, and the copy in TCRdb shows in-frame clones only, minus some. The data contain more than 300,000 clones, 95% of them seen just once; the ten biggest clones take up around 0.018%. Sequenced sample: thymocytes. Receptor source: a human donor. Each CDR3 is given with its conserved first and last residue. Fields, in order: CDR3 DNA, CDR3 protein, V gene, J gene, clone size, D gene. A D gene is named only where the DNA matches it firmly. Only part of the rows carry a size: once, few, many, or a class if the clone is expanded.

CDR3 DNA: TGCGCCAGCAGCCAAGGGGGGGAGGCAACTAATGAAAAACTGTTTTTT
CDR3 protein: CASSQGGEATNEKLFF
V gene: TRBV4-1
J gene: TRBJ1-4
clone size: once
D gene: NA

CDR3 DNA: TGTGCCAGCAGCTTGCGATGGGGCAACTCCTACGAGCAGTACTTC
CDR3 protein: CASSLRWGNSYEQYF
V gene: TRBV5-4
J gene: TRBJ2-7
clone size: once
D gene: NA

CDR3 DNA: TGTGCCAGCAGCCGACGATTTGGCACAGATACGCAGTATTTT
CDR3 protein: CASSRRFGTDTQYF
V gene: TRBV7-8
J gene: TRBJ2-3
clone size: NA
D gene: NA

CDR3 DNA: TGTGCCGCCCGCTCGGGGGAGCTGTTTTTT
CDR3 protein: CAARSGELFF
V gene: TRBV28
J gene: TRBJ2-2
clone size: NA
D gene: NA

CDR3 DNA: TGTGCCAGCAGCCAGCGACAATTTCCTTCCTACGAGCAGTACTTC
CDR3 protein: CASSQRQFPSYEQYF
V gene: TRBV5-4
J gene: TRBJ2-7
clone size: NA
D gene: NA

CDR3 DNA: TGTGCCAGTAGTCGGGACTTGATTCAGTTCTTC
CDR3 protein: CASSRDLIQFF
V gene: TRBV19
J gene: TRBJ2-1
clone size: NA
D gene: NA

CDR3 DNA: TGTGCCAGCAGTTTGGGCCGGGAGGGCCTGGACACCGGGGAGCTGTTTTTT
CDR3 protein: CASSLGREGLDTGELFF
V gene: TRBV28
J gene: TRBJ2-2
clone size: NA
D gene: TRBD2

CDR3 DNA: TGTGCCAGCAGTCTGGGGATCAGGGCCGGGAGGTTCTTC
CDR3 protein: CASSLGIRAGRFF
V gene: TRBV28
J gene: TRBJ2-4
clone size: NA
D gene: TRBD2

CDR3 DNA: TGTGCCAGCAGCTGGATTCCGTGGAGCTCCTACAATGAGCAGTTCTTC
CDR3 protein: CASSWIPWSSYNEQFF
V gene: TRBV27
J gene: TRBJ2-1
clone size: NA
D gene: NA

CDR3 DNA: TGTGCCAGCGGCCCCGGGACAGGGGTATGGGGAAGTGCCTACGAGCAGTACTTC
CDR3 protein: CASGPGTGVWGSAYEQYF
V gene: TRBV27
J gene: TRBJ2-7
clone size: NA
D gene: TRBD1

CDR3 DNA: TGCGCCAGCAGTGAGACGGTAGCTGATAATGAGCAGTTCTTC
CDR3 protein: CASSETVADNEQFF
V gene: TRBV10-1
J gene: TRBJ2-1
clone size: few
D gene: NA

CDR3 DNA: TGTGCCAGCAGCCAAATGGACAATGAGCAGTTCTTC
CDR3 protein: CASSQMDNEQFF
V gene: TRBV11-2
J gene: TRBJ2-1
clone size: NA
D gene: NA

CDR3 DNA: TGTGCCAGTGGGGCGGGAGACGCCGGGGAGCTGTTTTTT
CDR3 protein: CASGAGDAGELFF
V gene: TRBV2
J gene: TRBJ2-2
clone size: NA
D gene: TRBD2

CDR3 DNA: TGTGCCAGCAGTTTACAACAGGGGTGCAATCAGCCCCAGCATTTT
CDR3 protein: CASSLQQGCNQPQHF
V gene: TRBV28
J gene: TRBJ1-5
clone size: few
D gene: TRBD1